The next 28 T cell receptor beta chains were all read from a single sample in a study of T cells after yellow fever vaccination. TCRdb recomputed calls from the 5' RACE reads with MiXCR, one row per CDR3 protein. Of approximately 550,000 distinct CDR3 sequences listed, about 13% are singletons. Sequenced material: PBMCs, taken on the day of the yellow fever booster vaccination. These receptors all stem from a man between 25 and 39 years old who received the YFV17D yellow fever vaccine.

The table lists this clonotype with a few counts. The chain recombines TRBV6-2 or TRBV6-3 with TRBJ2-1; D remains unclear. Trimming cost V 0 bases and J 9 bases, with 6 bases left between them. The germline CDR1 and CDR2 sequences are MNHEY and SVGEGT. The CDR3 has 12 amino acids. This CDR3 is CASSYSTVEQFF. CDR3 DNA: TGTGCCAGCAGTTACTCGACGGTTGAGCAGTTCTTC.

The table lists this clonotype with a few counts. This chain joins TRBV11-2 and TRBJ2-5, with D maybe TRBD2 (7 bases). CDR3 length equals 14 residues. The germline gives CDR1 SGHAT, CDR2 FQNNGV. Trimming pared 5 bases from V and 5 bases from J, leaving 15 bases between. The CDR3 region is CASSVGGGAETQYF. CDR3 in DNA: TGTGCCAGCAGCGTCGGCGGGGGCGCGGAGACCCAGTACTTC.

This sequence joins TRBV7-9 and TRBJ2-7; unclear D gene. V was shortened by 1 base and J by 2 bases, with 12 bases between the two germline ends. The germline CDR1 and CDR2 sequences are SEHNR and FQNEAQ (reference sequence). This CDR3 contains 15 residues. The CDR3 is CASSLDSHIPYEQYF. CDR3 bases: TGTGCCAGCAGCTTAGACAGCCATATACCCTACGAGCAGTACTTC.

The CDR3 is CASRKLHEQYF. CDR3 nucleotide sequence: TGTGCCAGCCGCAAGCTACACGAGCAGTACTTC. The chain uses TRBV21-1 and TRBJ2-7. TRBV21-1 is described as a pseudogene. The CDR3 runs 11 residues.

This clonotype was seen many times. The chain carries TRBV11-2 and TRBJ2-1; D is perhaps TRBD2 (6 bases). Trimming took off 5 bases at V and 2 bases at J, with 22 bases between the two ends. The CDR3 sequence is 18 residues long. The V gene's germline CDR1 is SGHAT and CDR2 FQNNGV. This CDR3 is CASSPTPRGALTYNEQFF. DNA for the CDR3: TGTGCCAGCAGCCCAACCCCCCGCGGGGCACTGACCTACAATGAGCAGTTCTTC.

This clonotype occurred a few times. The genes are TRBV20-1 and TRBJ2-1, with 12 nucleotides matching TRBD1. This CDR3 is 15 amino acids long. V lost 7 bases to trimming and J lost 4 bases; unmatched junction nucleotides: 8. The germline CDR1 and CDR2 sequences are DFQATT and SNEGSKA (reference sequence). CDR3 nucleotide sequence: TGCAGTGTTAAACCGGGACAGGGGGCTTACAATGAGCAGTTCTTC. Protein product: CSVKPGQGAYNEQFF.

This chain connects TRBV12-3 or TRBV12-4 to TRBJ2-3, with D uncertain. This CDR3 is 13 amino acids long. V was clipped by 3 bases and J by 6 bases, with 10 bases between them. CDR3 bases: TGTGCCAGCAGTTTTATAAGGGCGGATACGCAGTATTTT. This translates into CASSFIRADTQYF.

At least ten counts were recorded for this clonotype. This chain links TRBV12-3 or TRBV12-4 with TRBJ2-2, with D possibly matching TRBD2 (6 bases). V was trimmed by 6 bases and J by 6 bases, leaving 20 bases between them. This CDR3 spans 16 amino acids. DNA of the CDR3: TGTGCCAGCAGCTTGGGGGAACTAGCCGTCCCCGGGGAGCTGTTTTTT. This encodes CASSLGELAVPGELFF.

This rearrangement joins TRBV12-2 to TRBJ2-3; the table's D call TRBD2 went unverified against the DNA. TRBV12-2 is recorded as a pseudogene. The CDR3 has 18 amino acids. Written as DNA, the CDR3 is TGTGCAAGTCGCTTAGCGGCTCAAGCGGGAGGGTTGCCAGATACGCAGTATTTT. Translation gives CASRLAAQAGGLPDTQYF.

The chain carries TRBV20-1 and TRBJ2-4; a weak D match, TRBD2 (6 bases). The CDR3 consists of 14 residues. Trimming shortened V by 6 bases and J by 7 bases, and 19 bases separated the two germline ends. CDR1 and CDR2 from the germline V gene are DFQATT and SNEGSKA (reference sequence). CDR3 nucleotides: TGCAGTGCAACCCGGGACTCGGGCGCGAACATTCAGTACTTC. Its translation: CSATRDSGANIQYF.

This chain connects TRBV11-3 to TRBJ2-1; D possibly corresponds to TRBD1 (6 bases). Germline V gives CDR1 SGHNT, CDR2 YENEEA. V was shortened by 5 bases and J by 8 bases, with 16 bases between the two germline ends. The CDR3 length is 14 residues. This CDR3 is CASSPTGYSYEQFF. The DNA for the CDR3 is TGTGCCAGCAGCCCCACAGGGTATTCATATGAGCAGTTCTTC.

V is TRBV12-3 or TRBV12-4 and J is TRBJ1-5, with D possibly TRBD1 on 5 matching bases. This CDR3 is built from 16 residues. V lost 6 bases and J 0 bases, leaving 15 bases between the germline ends. This CDR3 reads CASSSWGEYSNQPQHF. DNA of the CDR3: TGTGCCAGCAGCTCCTGGGGGGAGTATAGCAATCAGCCCCAGCATTTT.

This clonotype was picked up a small number of times. This chain uses TRBV21-1 with TRBJ2-1; the table's TRBD1 call for D was not verified on the DNA. TRBV21-1 is marked as a pseudogene. This CDR3 is 15 amino acids long. The CDR3 bases are TGTGCCACTAATTCCGGACAGGGGGGCCACAATGAGCAGTTCTTC. Translated, it gives CATNSGQGGHNEQFF.

The chain couples TRBV20-1 to TRBJ2-3; D uncertain. This CDR3 is built from 12 residues. With 2 bases removed from V and 5 bases from J, the gap between germline ends came to 8 bases. Germline values: CDR1 DFQATT, CDR2 SNEGSKA (reference sequence). The CDR3 nucleotides are TGCAGTGCTAGAAAGTACGGAGATACGCAGTATTTT. Translation: CSARKYGDTQYF.

CDR3 residues: CSASRRTGGNYTF. In nucleotides, the CDR3 is TGCAGTGCTAGTCGACGGACAGGGGGAAATTACACCTTC. V is TRBV20-1 and J is TRBJ1-2; 10 bases map to TRBD1. The junction had 9 bases not matched to a gene; V was cut back by 3 bases and J by 11 bases. The CDR3 runs to 13 residues. Germline CDR1 is DFQATT and CDR2 is SNEGSKA (reference sequence).

CDR3 bases: TGCAGCGTTGGATTGGGGACCGCCAGCTCTGGGGCCAACGTCCTGACTTTC. Translated, it gives CSVGLGTASSGANVLTF. J is TRBJ2-6 and V is TRBV29-1, with D tentatively TRBD1 or TRBD2 (5 bases each). Trimming removed 4 bases at V and 0 bases at J, with 16 bases between. CDR1 is SQVTM and CDR2 is ANQGSEA in the germline V gene. The CDR3 has 17 residues.

Only a few counts were recorded for this clonotype. This sequence joins TRBV4-3 and TRBJ2-3; tentatively, D is TRBD1 or TRBD2 (5 bases each). There are 16 residues in the CDR3. V shed 3 bases and J shed 2 bases, with 15 bases lying between them. Germline CDR1 LGHNA, CDR2 YSLEER. The chain's CDR3 is CASSHRIGAATDTQYF. CDR3 nucleotide sequence: TGCGCCAGCAGCCATCGTATCGGGGCGGCCACAGATACGCAGTATTTT.

The chain recombines TRBV23-1 with TRBJ2-3, with a tentative D call TRBD1 (6 bases). TRBV23-1 is an ORF; its function is uncertain. Trimming took 0 bases from V and 2 from J, leaving 12 bases between them. The CDR3 totals 16 residues. This CDR3 is CASSQSGDRPTDTQYF. In DNA, the CDR3 is TGCGCCAGCAGTCAATCGGGAGACAGGCCCACAGATACGCAGTATTTT.

V usage is TRBV29-1 and J usage is TRBJ2-5; D is unresolved. The CDR3 has 13 residues. V lost 6 bases to trimming and J lost 3 bases, with 14 bases between them. Germline V CDR1 and CDR2: SQVTM, ANQGSEA. CDR3 in amino acids: CSVPPLGEETQYF. The DNA of the CDR3 is TGCAGCGTGCCCCCCCTAGGAGAAGAGACCCAGTACTTC.

V is TRBV5-1 and J is TRBJ1-6; possibly TRBD1 for D (5 bases). The CDR3 sequence is 14 residues long. Per germline, CDR1 SGHRS and CDR2 YFSETQ. Trimming cost V 0 bases and J 14 bases, with 15 bases left between them. Written as DNA, the CDR3 is TGCGCCAGCAGCTTGGAGCAGGGCCTGAGGGCCCTCCACTTT. It encodes CASSLEQGLRALHF.

This clonotype was counted between two and nine times. The rearrangement uses TRBV7-2 and TRBJ1-1; D might be TRBD1 (5 bases). Germline V gene data show CDR1 as SGHTA and CDR2 as FQGNSA. This CDR3 is 14 amino acids long. Trimming left V 1 base short and J 5 bases short, with 11 bases between. CDR3 region: CASSLDQGGTEAFF. CDR3 DNA: TGTGCCAGCAGCTTAGATCAGGGCGGGACTGAAGCTTTCTTT.

The DNA for the CDR3 is TGTGCCAGCGGCAGACAGGCCCAAGAGACCCAGTACTTC. The encoded protein is CASGRQAQETQYF. The chain combines TRBV6-2 or TRBV6-3 with TRBJ2-5; D might be TRBD1 (6 bases). CDR3 size: 13 residues. V was trimmed by 8 bases and J by 1 base, leaving 11 bases between them. Germline CDR1 is MNHEY and CDR2 is SVGEGT.

The CDR3 DNA reads TGTGCCAGCAGCCCTGGGTACGTCAATGAGCAGTTCTTC. Translated, it gives CASSPGYVNEQFF. V gene TRBV11-2 combines with J gene TRBJ2-1; no reliable D call. The germline gives CDR1 SGHAT, CDR2 FQNNGV. Between the trimmed V and J ends, which lost 5 bases and 6 bases, there was a span of 11 bases. This CDR3 contains 13 residues.

This clonotype was seen more than once but under ten times. The rearrangement uses TRBV12-3 or TRBV12-4 and TRBJ2-2, with D hard to call. This CDR3 spans 13 amino acids. Trimming cost V 7 bases and J 7 bases, with 13 bases left between them. Written as DNA, the CDR3 is TGTGCCAGCAAGCCGAATGGGCACGGGGAGCTGTTTTTT. Translating it yields CASKPNGHGELFF.

The CDR3 region has the DNA TGTGCCAGCAGCGTTCGCTACGAGCAGTACTTC. Protein sequence: CASSVRYEQYF. This sequence joins TRBV7-2 and TRBJ2-7; D call uncertain. V lost 5 bases, J lost 3 bases, and 5 bases lay in between. The CDR3 runs to 11 residues. CDR1 and CDR2 from the germline V gene are SGHTA and FQGNSA.

This clonotype appeared a few times. This chain uses TRBV14 with TRBJ2-7; D gene uncertain. Trimming took off 5 bases at V and 4 bases at J, with 9 bases between the two ends. The CDR3 is made up of 12 amino acids. Per germline, CDR1 SGHDN and CDR2 FVKESK. CDR3 in amino acids: CASSALRYEQYF. The CDR3 nucleotides read TGTGCCAGCAGCGCGTTACGTTACGAGCAGTACTTC. Based on the CDR3 plus reference TRBV14 and TRBJ2-7, the full variable domain is EAGVTQFPSHSVIEKGQTVTLRCDPISGHDNLYWYRRVMGKEIKFLLHFVKESKQDESGMPNNRFLAERTGGTYSTLKVQPAELEDSGVYFCASSALRYEQYFGPGTRLTVT.

The chain uses TRBV5-4 and TRBJ2-2; 11 nucleotides match TRBD2. Germline trimming cut 4 bases from V and 3 bases from J; bases unmatched to any gene: 5. Germline V gives CDR1 SGHNT, CDR2 YYREEE (reference sequence). This CDR3 has 16 amino acids. CDR3 in amino acids: CASSLSGRAHTGELFF. In DNA, the CDR3 is TGTGCCAGCAGCCTTAGCGGGAGGGCCCACACCGGGGAGCTGTTTTTT.

V and J are TRBV7-2 and TRBJ2-5; D uncertain. Per the germline V gene, CDR1 is SGHTA and CDR2 is FQGNSA. This CDR3 has 13 amino acids. V lost 5 bases, J lost 1 base, and 8 bases lay in between. CDR3 residues: CASSSWLQETQYF. CDR3 bases: TGTGCCAGCAGCAGCTGGCTCCAAGAGACCCAGTACTTC.